This passage covers 8 T cell receptor beta chains from one sample sequenced in a study of spatial heterogeneity in lung cancer (dated by TCRdb to between 2017 and 2020). Summary of the overall study and its limitations: A correlation was observed between the number of expanded intratumoral alpha and beta TCRs and the tumor nonsynonymous mutation count.

Libraries were constructed by 5' RACE. Sequencing took place on a NextSeq 500. TCRdb reprocessed the public reads (quality trimming at Q25 with fastp, clone calling with MiXCR) and kept in-frame beta chains. Identical CDR3 proteins give one entry, which carries the most common genes and DNA. The sample includes about 8,100 distinct CDR3 sequences, with 9.5% to 15% observed a single time. The ten largest clones capture 9.5% to 12% of the sample. Which antigens these TCRs recognize remains unknown. The meaning of the sample's time point label: sample taken at primary tumor resection. The specimen comprised lung tumor tissue, sampled at surgery. These receptors came from a male donor with early-stage non-small cell lung cancer.

This clonotype is medium-sized in the sample. This chain connects TRBV27 to TRBJ2-2; perhaps TRBD1 as D (6 bases). This CDR3 region has 14 residues. In germline, CDR1 is MNHEY, CDR2 SMNVEV (reference sequence). The ends were cut back, 7 bases at V and 6 bases at J, with 15 bases in the middle. Here the CDR3 DNA reads TGTGCCAGCAAGGTGGGGGCTAGCCCCGGGGAGCTGTTTTTT. Protein: CASKVGASPGELFF.

This clonotype has ten or more counts. V gene TRBV7-2 combines with J gene TRBJ2-3; 7 positions agree with TRBD1. The CDR3 spans 15 residues. The junction had 5 bases not matched to a gene; V was cut back by 5 bases and J by 0 bases. The germline V gene has CDR1 SGHTA and CDR2 FQGNSA. CDR3 in amino acids: CASSPGTVSTDTQYF. CDR3 nucleotides: TGTGCCAGCAGCCCCGGGACAGTTAGCACAGATACGCAGTATTTT.

This clonotype has a count of ten or more. This chain joins TRBV2 and TRBJ2-7; 9 positions match TRBD2. Germline CDR1 is SNHLY and CDR2 is FYNNEI. The CDR3 consists of 15 residues. Trimming removed 0 bases from V and 2 bases from J; junction bases left unmatched: 2. The CDR3 sequence is CASSEALAGTYEQYF. The CDR3 region has the DNA TGTGCCAGCAGTGAAGCCCTAGCGGGAACCTACGAGCAGTACTTC.

This clonotype was recorded many times. The chain joins TRBV5-1 to TRBJ2-3; 7 nucleotides agree with TRBD2. Germline V lookup: CDR1 SGHRS, CDR2 YFSETQ. The ends lost 4 bases at V and 3 bases at J; junction bases unmatched: 8. The CDR3 length is 15 residues. In DNA, the CDR3 is TGCGCCAGCAGCCTGGGTAACGGGAGGACAGATACGCAGTATTTT. It specifies CASSLGNGRTDTQYF.

The CDR3 sequence is CASSQDRARIYF. The CDR3 bases are TGCGCCAGCAGCCAAGATAGGGCGAGAATTTACTTC. The rearrangement links TRBV4-1 to TRBJ2-5, with D uncertain. The ends were cut back, 0 bases at V and 14 bases at J, with 13 bases in the middle. The germline V gene encodes CDR1 MGHRA and CDR2 YSYEKL. The CDR3 is 12 amino acids.

This clonotype was detected many times. The chain carries TRBV6-4 and TRBJ2-2, with 9 nucleotides matching TRBD2. Trimming took 11 bases from V and 7 from J; bases not matched to a gene: 11. The CDR3 loop spans 14 amino acids. From germline, CDR1 is MRHNA and CDR2 SNTAGT. The DNA of the CDR3 is TGTGCCTTCATCAGCGGGAGGCCAGGCGGGGAGCTGTTTTTT. This sequence encodes CAFISGRPGGELFF.

This clonotype has ten or more counts. This sequence joins TRBV2 and TRBJ2-1; TRBD2 aligns across 7 bases. The germline gives CDR1 SNHLY, CDR2 FYNNEI. The CDR3 totals 11 residues. With V trimmed by 6 bases and J by 11 bases, 4 bases remained unmatched. CDR3 protein: CASSLTSQQFF. The CDR3 nucleotides read TGTGCCAGCAGCCTGACTAGCCAGCAGTTCTTC.

This clonotype was seen once. The chain combines TRBV12-3 or TRBV12-4 with TRBJ2-2; 10 bases map to TRBD2. V was pared by 2 bases and J by 6 bases, with 6 bases of the junction left unmatched. The CDR3 covers 16 residues. CDR3 sequence (DNA): TGTGCCAGCAGTTTAACAACTAGCGGGATGGCCGGGGAGCTGTTTTTT. It codes for CASSLTTSGMAGELFF.